This TCR beta chain came from a study of T cell repertoires in cytomegalovirus infection. TCRdb itself ran the reads through MiXCR, one entry per CDR3 protein. The sample contains roughly 920,000 distinct CDR3 sequences, roughly 30% of which appear only once. The V gene's germline CDR1 is LGHDT and CDR2 YNNKEL (reference sequence). The germline V and J ends were trimmed by 2 bases and 2 bases, with 3 bases remaining between them. The CDR3 consists of 12 residues. On this clonotype: Its antigen remains unknown.

Overall study results and limits: The cumulative frequency of public TCR beta families distinguished individuals who carried CMV together with the relevant HLA.

The input for sequencing was cultured CD8+ T cells from PBMCs, taken from culture after CMV antigen stimulation. The chain is built from TRBV3-1 and TRBJ2-5; D gene ambiguous. The sequence came from a human donor in good health (CMV status not recorded). Some clones in this sample may be carry-over from other donors' samples. The CDR3 here is CASSQTQETQYF. The DNA for the CDR3 is TGTGCCAGCAGCCAAACGCAAGAGACCCAGTACTTC.